The 7 T cell receptor beta chains reported below all come from one sample, sequenced in a study of shared clonotypes between healthy human individuals. Libraries were prepared by immunoSEQ multiplex PCR; TCRdb keeps only in-frame clonotypes and omits some of them. Among nearly 1 million clones, over 60% were seen once, and the ten largest hold 1.5%. The sequencing input was memory CD4+ T cells sorted from blood. Regarding subset: CD45RA-negative fraction. Receptors were obtained from a man aged 18 to 29 in good health.

The count of this clone is one. The chain has TRBV2 and TRBJ1-1; a weak D match, TRBD1 (5 bases). Germline values: CDR1 SNHLY, CDR2 FYNNEI. The CDR3 is 13 residues long. Trimming cost V 2 bases and J 6 bases, with 10 bases left between them. The CDR3 coding sequence is TGTGCCAGCAGTGAAAATGGGGGTCCTGAAGCTTTCTTT. The encoded protein is CASSENGGPEAFF.

This clone was observed a single time. The chain has TRBV6-6 and TRBJ2-1, with D perhaps matching TRBD1 (5 bases). The CDR3 sequence is 16 residues long. Trimming removed 0 bases from V and 6 bases from J, with 15 bases in between. The germline CDR1 and CDR2 sequences are MNHNY and SVGAGI (reference sequence). CDR3 in DNA: TGTGCCAGCAGTTACTCCAAGACAGCGCCCCGCAATGAGCAGTTCTTC. As protein: CASSYSKTAPRNEQFF.

The chain links TRBV10-3 to TRBJ2-3, with 10 positions matching TRBD2. V was pared by 6 bases and J by 0 bases, with 3 bases of the junction left unmatched. CDR3 length: 15 residues. Germline lookup yields CDR1 ENHRY and CDR2 SYGVKD. The CDR3 spells CAIRETSGSTDTQYF. DNA for the CDR3: TGTGCCATCAGGGAGACTAGCGGGAGCACAGATACGCAGTATTTT.

The chain has TRBV9 and TRBJ1-3; no definite D call. Between the trimmed V and J ends, which lost 3 bases and 0 bases, there was a span of 4 bases. The CDR3 contains 13 residues. Germline V gene data show CDR1 as SGDLS and CDR2 as YYNGEE. CDR3 sequence reads: CASSEVSGNTIYF. CDR3 in DNA: TGTGCCAGCAGCGAGGTCTCTGGAAACACCATATATTTT.

The J gene is TRBJ1-6, the V gene TRBV10-1, with D possibly being TRBD1 (6 bases). The CDR3 covers 14 residues. Germline CDR1 reads WNHNN; CDR2 reads SYGVQD (reference sequence). The ends were cut back, 0 bases at V and 10 bases at J, with 10 bases in the middle. The CDR3 nucleotides read TGCGCCAGCAGTGAGTCAGGGGGGGAATCACCCCTCCACTTT. Encoded protein: CASSESGGESPLHF.

V gene TRBV6-8 combines with J gene TRBJ2-1, with 10 bases lining up with TRBD2. This CDR3 spans 18 amino acids. V was clipped by 7 bases and J by 6 bases; unmatched bases: 18. Germline V gene sequence: CDR1 MNHGY, CDR2 SAAAGT. CDR3 amino acids: CASNIMPSGSVLRNEQFF. The CDR3 coding sequence is TGTGCCAGCAACATAATGCCTAGCGGGAGTGTCTTACGCAATGAGCAGTTCTTC.

The chain combines TRBV15 with TRBJ1-5, with D possibly being TRBD1 (6 bases). The CDR3 runs to 15 residues. Trimming shortened V by 3 bases and J by 4 bases, and 13 bases separated the two germline ends. CDR1 and CDR2 from the germline V gene are LNHNV and YYDKDF (reference sequence). CDR3 nucleotide sequence: TGTGCCACCAGCAGCACCCCCCAGGGGAATCAGCCCCAGCATTTT. Protein sequence: CATSSTPQGNQPQHF.